This TCR beta chain was identified in a study of radiotherapy plus CTLA-4 blockade in lung cancer. Study in general: Disease control was achieved by less than 40% of patients, and objective responses by 15% to 20%.

The CDR3 runs 14 residues. Germline V gene lookup returns CDR1 SGHTA and CDR2 FQGNSA. V dropped 6 bases and J dropped 1 base, with 12 bases sitting between them. Regarding this clone: What it binds is unknown.

The study's findings and limits: Alongside interferon-beta, early blood T cell clone dynamics were reportedly the best predictor of response.

Produced via immunoSEQ multiplex PCR; TCRdb's table is partial and in-frame only. The sample yields over 45,000 clones, around 85% seen once. The chain uses TRBV7-2 and TRBJ1-1; maybe TRBD1 (5 bases). The source of this sequence is a human donor with non-small cell lung cancer who had a complete response to radiotherapy plus ipilimumab. The sample consisted of peripheral blood, taken from a patient treated with radiotherapy plus ipilimumab. CDR3 sequence: CASSPRQTNTEAFF. DNA of the CDR3: TGTGCCAGCAGTCCCCGACAGACGAACACTGAAGCTTTCTTT. The complete variable domain, with remaining parts taken from reference TRBV7-2 and TRBJ1-1, reads GAGVSQSPSNKVTEKGKDVELRCDPISGHTALYWYRQSLGQGLEFLIYFQGNSAPDKSGLPSDRFSAERTGGSVSTLTIQRTQQEDSAVYLCASSPRQTNTEAFFGQGTRLTVV.